A single sample gave rise to the 5 T cell receptor beta chains below, sequenced in a study of graft-versus-host responses after intestinal transplantation. The assay was immunoSEQ multiplex PCR, and TCRdb's table has in-frame clones only and misses some. The sample has more than 100,000 clones, approximately 94% seen once; the top ten hold approximately 1.2%. These TCRs' antigens remain unknown. The sequencing here drew on unstimulated CD8+ T cells sorted from spleen or lymph node cells, taken before intestinal transplant. These receptors all stem from a human donor who received an intestinal transplant.

A remark on this clone: Sequence at one end of the junction differs from germline and may be a read error. Here the CDR3 DNA reads TGCAGCGTTAAAGACGGCTACGAGCAGTACTTC. Translation gives CSVKDGYEQYF. This rearrangement joins TRBV29-1 to TRBJ2-7; no firm D call. The CDR3 covers 11 residues. CDR1 SQVTM and CDR2 ANQGSEA come from the germline V gene.

The chain links TRBV4-1 to TRBJ1-1; D is unresolved. Between the trimmed V and J ends, which lost 0 bases and 7 bases, there was a span of 9 bases. CDR3 length: 13 residues. Looked up from germline, CDR1 is MGHRA and CDR2 is YSYEKL. Written as DNA, the CDR3 is TGCGCCAGCAGCCAAGAAAGGACGGGTGAAGCTTTCTTT. Amino acid sequence: CASSQERTGEAFF.

The chain carries TRBV5-4 and TRBJ2-2; no firm D call. The V gene's germline CDR1 is SGHNT and CDR2 YYREEE (reference sequence). V lost 2 bases and J lost 1, with 6 bases in between. The CDR3 contains 14 residues. CDR3 protein: CASSFMGNTGELFF. CDR3 nucleotides: TGTGCCAGCAGCTTTATGGGGAACACCGGGGAGCTGTTTTTT.

The chain is built from TRBV27 and TRBJ1-2, with TRBD1 identical over 7 bases. The CDR3 loop spans 15 amino acids. Germline V lookup: CDR1 MNHEY, CDR2 SMNVEV (reference sequence). Trimming at V came to 5 bases and at J to 3 bases, leaving 9 bases not matched to a gene. The CDR3 region is CASSKQGRSHYGYTF. As DNA, the CDR3 is TGTGCCAGCAGTAAACAGGGGCGCTCCCACTATGGCTACACCTTC.

The chain carries TRBV4-1 and TRBJ2-3; perhaps TRBD1 as D (5 bases). Germline CDR1 and CDR2: MGHRA and YSYEKL. The V and J ends lost 0 bases and 6 bases respectively, with 7 bases between them. The CDR3 sequence is 13 residues long. Written as DNA, the CDR3 is TGCGCCAGCAGCCAAGATAAGGGGGATACGCAGTATTTT. This sequence encodes CASSQDKGDTQYF.